The T cell receptor beta chain under discussion was sequenced for a study of cytotoxic CD8 clonotypes in ibrutinib-treated CLL. Background on the study: The taking of response samples occurred after a median 12 months of treatment, with a range of 6 to 36.

Study conclusions and caveats: Clonality rose at ibrutinib response, held steady in sustained remission, and fell toward baseline at progression. Public clonotypes, found uncommonly, either contracted or stayed stable on treatment.

The CDR3 spans 14 residues. The germline gives CDR1 MDHEN, CDR2 SYDVKM. The V end was cut by 8 bases, the J end by 2 bases, with 13 bases between. This clone was counted only a few times. The antigen remains undetermined. Method: immunoSEQ multiplex PCR; TCRdb's copy keeps in-frame clones and lacks some. The repertoire holds some 130,000 clones, with approximately 83% as singletons. The gene calls are TRBV28 and TRBJ1-5; D gene unclear. The TCR comes from a human donor with chronic lymphocytic leukemia. The sample in question was PBMCs, obtained after 24 months of ibrutinib treatment. The CDR3 nucleotides are TGTGCCAGCTTAGGGCTTGGGGGCAATCAGCCCCAGCATTTT. Translation gives CASLGLGGNQPQHF.